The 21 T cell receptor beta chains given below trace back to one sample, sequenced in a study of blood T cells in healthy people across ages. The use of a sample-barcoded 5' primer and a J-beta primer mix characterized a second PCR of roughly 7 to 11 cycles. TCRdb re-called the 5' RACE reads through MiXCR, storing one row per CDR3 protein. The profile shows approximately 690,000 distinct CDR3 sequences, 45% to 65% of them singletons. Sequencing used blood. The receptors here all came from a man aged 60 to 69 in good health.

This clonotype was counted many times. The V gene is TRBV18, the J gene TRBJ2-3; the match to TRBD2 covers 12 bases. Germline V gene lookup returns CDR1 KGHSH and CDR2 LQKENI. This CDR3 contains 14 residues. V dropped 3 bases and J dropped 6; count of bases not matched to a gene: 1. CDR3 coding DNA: TGTGCCAGCTCACCGACTAGCGGGGGTGATACGCAGTATTTT. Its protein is CASSPTSGGDTQYF.

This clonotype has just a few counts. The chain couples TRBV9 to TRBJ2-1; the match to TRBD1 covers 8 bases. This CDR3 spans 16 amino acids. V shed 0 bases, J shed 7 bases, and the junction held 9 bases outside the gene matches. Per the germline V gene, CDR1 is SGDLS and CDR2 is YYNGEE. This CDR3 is CASSVVSQGDLNEQFF. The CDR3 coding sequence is TGTGCCAGCAGCGTAGTGTCACAGGGGGATCTGAATGAGCAGTTCTTC. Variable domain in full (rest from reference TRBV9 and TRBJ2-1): DSGVTQTPKHLITATGQRVTLRCSPRSGDLSVYWYQQSLDQGLQFLIQYYNGEERAKGNILERFSAQQFPDLHSELNLSSLELGDSALYFCASSVVSQGDLNEQFFGPGTRLTVL.

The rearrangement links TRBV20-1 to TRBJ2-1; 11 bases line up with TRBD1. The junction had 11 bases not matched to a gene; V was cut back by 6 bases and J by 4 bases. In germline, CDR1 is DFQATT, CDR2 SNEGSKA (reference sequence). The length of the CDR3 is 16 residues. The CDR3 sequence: CSAFSVGQGAYNEQFF. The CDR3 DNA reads TGCAGTGCCTTTTCCGTAGGACAGGGGGCTTACAATGAGCAGTTCTTC.

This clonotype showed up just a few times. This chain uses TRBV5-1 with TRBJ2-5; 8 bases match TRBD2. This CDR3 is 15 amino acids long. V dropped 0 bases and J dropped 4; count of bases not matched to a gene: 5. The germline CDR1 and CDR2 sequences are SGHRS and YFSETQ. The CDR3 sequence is CASSLGDSGGETQYF. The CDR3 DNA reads TGCGCCAGCAGCTTGGGAGACAGCGGGGGAGAGACCCAGTACTTC.

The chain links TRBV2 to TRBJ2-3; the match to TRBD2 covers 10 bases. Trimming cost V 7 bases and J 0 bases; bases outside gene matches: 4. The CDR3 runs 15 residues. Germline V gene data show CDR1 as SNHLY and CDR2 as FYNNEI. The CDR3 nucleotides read TGTGCCAGCAAAGGACTAGCGGCCAGCACAGATACGCAGTATTTT. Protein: CASKGLAASTDTQYF.

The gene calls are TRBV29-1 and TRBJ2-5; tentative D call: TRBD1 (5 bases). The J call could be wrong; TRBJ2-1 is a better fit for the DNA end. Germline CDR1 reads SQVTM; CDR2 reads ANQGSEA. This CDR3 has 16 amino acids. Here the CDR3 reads CSVERRPGQLQETQFF. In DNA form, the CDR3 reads TGCAGCGTTGAACGTCGGCCAGGGCAGCTCCAAGAGACCCAGTTCTTC.

This CDR3 is CSGTGRANYGYTF. The CDR3 region has the DNA TGCAGTGGAACAGGTCGGGCTAACTATGGCTACACCTTC. The rearrangement uses TRBV20-1 and TRBJ1-2; perhaps TRBD1 as D (5 bases). This CDR3 spans 13 amino acids. The ends were cut back, 7 bases at V and 0 bases at J, with 12 bases in the middle. Looked up from germline, CDR1 is DFQATT and CDR2 is SNEGSKA (reference sequence).

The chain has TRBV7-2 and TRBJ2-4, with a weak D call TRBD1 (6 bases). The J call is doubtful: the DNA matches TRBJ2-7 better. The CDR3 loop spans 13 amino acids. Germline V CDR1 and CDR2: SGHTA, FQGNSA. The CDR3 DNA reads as TGTGCCAGCAGACGGGACAATCGCTACGAGCAGTACTTC. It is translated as CASRRDNRYEQYF.

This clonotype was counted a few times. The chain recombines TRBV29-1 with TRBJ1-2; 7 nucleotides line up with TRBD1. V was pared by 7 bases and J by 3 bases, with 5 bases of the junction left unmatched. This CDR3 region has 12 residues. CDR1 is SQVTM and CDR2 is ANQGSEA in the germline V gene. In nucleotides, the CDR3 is TGCAGCGCCGAGGGGACAGACTATGGCTACACCTTC. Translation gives CSAEGTDYGYTF.

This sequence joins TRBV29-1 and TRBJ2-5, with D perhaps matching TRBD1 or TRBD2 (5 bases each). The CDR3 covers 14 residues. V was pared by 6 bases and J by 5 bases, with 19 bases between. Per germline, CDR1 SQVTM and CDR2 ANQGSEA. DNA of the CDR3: TGCAGCGTCCGGGACCCCAAGACCGCGGAGACCCAGTACTTC. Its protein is CSVRDPKTAETQYF.

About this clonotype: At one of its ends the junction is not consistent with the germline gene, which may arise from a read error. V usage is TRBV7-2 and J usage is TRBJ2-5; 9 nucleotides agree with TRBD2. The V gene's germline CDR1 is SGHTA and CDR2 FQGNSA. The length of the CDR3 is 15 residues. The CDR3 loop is CAGSFRLAGPETQYF. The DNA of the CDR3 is TGTGCCGGCAGCTTTCGGCTAGCGGGGCCAGAGACCCAGTACTTC. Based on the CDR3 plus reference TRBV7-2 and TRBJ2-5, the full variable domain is GAGVSQSPSNKVTEKGKDVELRCDPISGHTALYWYRQSLGQGLEFLIYFQGNSAPDKSGLPSDRFSAERTGGSVSTLTIQRTQQEDSAVYLCAGSFRLAGPETQYFGPGTRLLVL.

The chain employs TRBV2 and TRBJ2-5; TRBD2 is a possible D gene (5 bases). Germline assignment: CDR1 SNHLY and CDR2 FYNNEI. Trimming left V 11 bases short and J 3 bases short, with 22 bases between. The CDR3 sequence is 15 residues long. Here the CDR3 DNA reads TGTGCCGGCACTCCGGCCCCGGGGAGAAAAGAGACCCAGTACTTC. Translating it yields CAGTPAPGRKETQYF.

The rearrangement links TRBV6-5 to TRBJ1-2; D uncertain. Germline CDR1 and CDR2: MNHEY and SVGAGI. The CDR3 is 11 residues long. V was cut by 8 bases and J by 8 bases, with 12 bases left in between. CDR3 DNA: TGTGCCAGCGGAATCCCCGGAGGCTACACCTTC. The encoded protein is CASGIPGGYTF.

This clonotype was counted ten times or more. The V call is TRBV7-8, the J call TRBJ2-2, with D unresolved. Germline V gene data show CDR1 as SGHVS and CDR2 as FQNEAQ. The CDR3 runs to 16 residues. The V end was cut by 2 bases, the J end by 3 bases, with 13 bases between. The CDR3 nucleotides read TGTGCCAGCAGCTTAACCCCGACTCTTTACACCGGGGAGCTGTTTTTT. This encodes CASSLTPTLYTGELFF.

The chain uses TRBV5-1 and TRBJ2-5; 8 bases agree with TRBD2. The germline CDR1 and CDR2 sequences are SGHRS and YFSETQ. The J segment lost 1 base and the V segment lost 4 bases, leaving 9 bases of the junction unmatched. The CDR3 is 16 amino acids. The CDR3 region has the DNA TGCGCCAGCAGCCTTAAGGTTGCGGGGGGCCAAGAGACCCAGTACTTC. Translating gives CASSLKVAGGQETQYF.

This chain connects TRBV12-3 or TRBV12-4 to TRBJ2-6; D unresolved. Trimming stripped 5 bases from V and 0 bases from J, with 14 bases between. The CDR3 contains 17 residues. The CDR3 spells CASSPLGRSSGANVLTF. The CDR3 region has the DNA TGTGCCAGCAGTCCCCTTGGACGGAGCTCTGGGGCCAACGTCCTGACTTTC.

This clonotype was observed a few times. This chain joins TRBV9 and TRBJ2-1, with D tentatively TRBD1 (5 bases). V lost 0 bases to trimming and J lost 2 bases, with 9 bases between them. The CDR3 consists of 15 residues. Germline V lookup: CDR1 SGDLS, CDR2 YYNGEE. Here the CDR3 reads CASSVEFRAYNEQFF. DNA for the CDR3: TGTGCCAGCAGCGTAGAGTTCAGGGCCTACAATGAGCAGTTCTTC. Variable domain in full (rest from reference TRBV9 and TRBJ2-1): DSGVTQTPKHLITATGQRVTLRCSPRSGDLSVYWYQQSLDQGLQFLIQYYNGEERAKGNILERFSAQQFPDLHSELNLSSLELGDSALYFCASSVEFRAYNEQFFGPGTRLTVL.

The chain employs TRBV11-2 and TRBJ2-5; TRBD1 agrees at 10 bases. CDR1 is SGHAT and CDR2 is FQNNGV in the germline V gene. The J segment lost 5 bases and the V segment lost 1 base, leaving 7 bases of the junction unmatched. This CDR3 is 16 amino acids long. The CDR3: CASSLGWDRGMETQYF. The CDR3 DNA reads TGTGCCAGCAGCTTAGGATGGGACAGGGGAATGGAGACCCAGTACTTC. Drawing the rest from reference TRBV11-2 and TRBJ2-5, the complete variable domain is EAGVAQSPRYKIIEKRQSVAFWCNPISGHATLYWYQQILGQGPKLLIQFQNNGVVDDSQLPKDRFSAERLKGVDSTLKIQPAKLEDSAVYLCASSLGWDRGMETQYFGPGTRLLVL.

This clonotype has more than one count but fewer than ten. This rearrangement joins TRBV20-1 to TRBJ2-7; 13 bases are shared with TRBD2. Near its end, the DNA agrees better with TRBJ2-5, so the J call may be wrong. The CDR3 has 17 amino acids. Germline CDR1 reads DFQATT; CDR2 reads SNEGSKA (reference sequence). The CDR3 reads CSARNPGLAGREETQYF. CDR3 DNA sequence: TGCAGTGCTCGAAACCCGGGACTAGCGGGGAGGGAGGAGACCCAGTACTTC.

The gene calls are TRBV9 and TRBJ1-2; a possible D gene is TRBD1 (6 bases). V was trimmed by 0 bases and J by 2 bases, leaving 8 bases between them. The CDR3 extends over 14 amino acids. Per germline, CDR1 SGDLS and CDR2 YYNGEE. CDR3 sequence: CASSVADSNYGYTF. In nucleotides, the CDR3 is TGTGCCAGCAGCGTAGCGGACAGCAACTATGGCTACACCTTC. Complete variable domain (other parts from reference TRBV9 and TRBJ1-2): DSGVTQTPKHLITATGQRVTLRCSPRSGDLSVYWYQQSLDQGLQFLIQYYNGEERAKGNILERFSAQQFPDLHSELNLSSLELGDSALYFCASSVADSNYGYTFGSGTRLTVV.

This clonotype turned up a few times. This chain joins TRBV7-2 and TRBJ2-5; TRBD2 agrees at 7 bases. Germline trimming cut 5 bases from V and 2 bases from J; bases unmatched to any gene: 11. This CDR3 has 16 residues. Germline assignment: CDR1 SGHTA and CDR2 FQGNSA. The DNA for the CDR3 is TGTGCCAGCAGCCGGGCGGGGCTAGCGGTACAAGAGACCCAGTACTTC. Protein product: CASSRAGLAVQETQYF.